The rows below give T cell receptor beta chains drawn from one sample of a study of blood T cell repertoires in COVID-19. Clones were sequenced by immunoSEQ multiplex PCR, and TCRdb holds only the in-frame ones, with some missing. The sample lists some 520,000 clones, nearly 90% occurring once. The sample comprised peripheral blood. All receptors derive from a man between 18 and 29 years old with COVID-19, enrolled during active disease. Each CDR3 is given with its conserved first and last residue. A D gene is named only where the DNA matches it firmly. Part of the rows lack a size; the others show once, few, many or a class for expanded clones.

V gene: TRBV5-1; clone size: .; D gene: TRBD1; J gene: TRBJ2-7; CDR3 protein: CASSLQPGTDYEQYF; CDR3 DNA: TGCGCCAGCAGCTTGCAACCTGGGACAGACTACGAGCAGTACTTC
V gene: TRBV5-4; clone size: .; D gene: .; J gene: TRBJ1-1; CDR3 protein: CASSRGLTEAFF; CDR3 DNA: TGTGCCAGCAGCAGAGGGTTGACTGAAGCTTTCTTT
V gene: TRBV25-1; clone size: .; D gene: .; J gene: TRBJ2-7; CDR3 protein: CASSEYGSGPTLRWEQYF; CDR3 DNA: TGTGCCAGCAGTGAATACGGTAGCGGACCGACCTTACGATGGGAGCAGTACTTC
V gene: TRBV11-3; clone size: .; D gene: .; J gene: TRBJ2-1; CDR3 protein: CASSRPEYNEQFF; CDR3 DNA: TGTGCCAGCAGCCGCCCGGAGTACAATGAGCAGTTCTTC
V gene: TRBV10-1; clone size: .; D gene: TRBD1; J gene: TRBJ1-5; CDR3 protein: CASSERKDRTRNQPQHF; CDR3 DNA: TGCGCCAGCAGTGAAAGAAAGGACAGGACCCGCAATCAGCCCCAGCATTTT
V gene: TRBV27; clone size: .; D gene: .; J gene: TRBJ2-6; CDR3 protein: CASSHTGLFSGANVLTF; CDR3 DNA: TGTGCCAGCAGCCATACGGGACTCTTCTCTGGGGCCAACGTCCTGACTTTC
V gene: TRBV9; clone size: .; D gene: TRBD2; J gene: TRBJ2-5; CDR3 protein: CASSVGVRGGQETQYF; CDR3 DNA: TGTGCCAGCAGCGTAGGGGTCCGGGGGGGTCAAGAGACCCAGTACTTC
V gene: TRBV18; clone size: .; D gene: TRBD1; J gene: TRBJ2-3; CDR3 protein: CASSPDRGQTDTQYF; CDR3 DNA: TGTGCCAGCTCACCTGACAGGGGGCAGACAGATACGCAGTATTTT
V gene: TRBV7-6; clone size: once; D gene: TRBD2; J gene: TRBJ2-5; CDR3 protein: CASSTLAGGETQYF; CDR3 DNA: TGTGCCAGCAGCACCCTAGCGGGAGGAGAGACCCAGTACTTC
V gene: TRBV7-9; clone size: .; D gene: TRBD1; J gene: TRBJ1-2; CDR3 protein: CASGPGQGVYGYTF; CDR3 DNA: TGTGCCAGCGGACCGGGACAGGGAGTCTATGGCTACACCTTC
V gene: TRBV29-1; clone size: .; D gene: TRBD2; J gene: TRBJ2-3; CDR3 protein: CSVDRREDPDTQYF; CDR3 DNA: TGCAGCGTTGATAGGCGGGAGGACCCAGATACGCAGTATTTT
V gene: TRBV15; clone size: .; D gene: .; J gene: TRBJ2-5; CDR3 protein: CATGHGNQETQYF; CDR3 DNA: TGTGCCACCGGGCACGGCAATCAAGAGACCCAGTACTTC
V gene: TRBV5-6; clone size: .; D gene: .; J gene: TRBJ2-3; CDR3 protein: CASSLEWGVNTDTQYF; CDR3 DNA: TGTGCCAGCAGCTTGGAGTGGGGGGTAAACACAGATACGCAGTATTTT
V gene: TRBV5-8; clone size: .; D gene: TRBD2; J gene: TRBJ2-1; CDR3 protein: CASSSGLAGGPRFF; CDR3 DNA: TGTGCCAGCAGCTCGGGACTAGCGGGAGGGCCTCGGTTCTTC
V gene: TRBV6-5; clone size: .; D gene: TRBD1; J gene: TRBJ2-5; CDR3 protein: CASSGQGVVETQYF; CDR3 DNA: TGTGCCAGCAGCGGACAGGGGGTCGTGGAGACCCAGTACTTC
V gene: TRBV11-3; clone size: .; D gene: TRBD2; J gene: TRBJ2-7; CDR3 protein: CASSAEAGGYEQYF; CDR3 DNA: TGTGCCAGCAGCGCAGAGGCGGGAGGTTACGAGCAGTACTTC
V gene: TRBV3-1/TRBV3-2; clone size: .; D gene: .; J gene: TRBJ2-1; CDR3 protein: CASSQALRQGLYNEQFF; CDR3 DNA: TGTGCCAGCAGCCAAGCACTTCGGCAGGGACTTTACAATGAGCAGTTCTTC
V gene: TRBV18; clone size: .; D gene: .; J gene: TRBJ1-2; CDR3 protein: CASSPPARAGYGYTF; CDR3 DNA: TGTGCCAGCTCACCACCGGCCAGGGCGGGGTATGGCTACACCTTC
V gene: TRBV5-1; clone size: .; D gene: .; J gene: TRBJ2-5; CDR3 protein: CASSSRTARSETQYF; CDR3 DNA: TGCGCCAGCAGCTCAAGGACAGCCCGGAGTGAGACCCAGTACTTC
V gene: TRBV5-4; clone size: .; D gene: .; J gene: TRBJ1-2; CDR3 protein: CASAELANYGYTF; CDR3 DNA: TGTGCCAGCGCCGAGCTCGCTAACTATGGCTACACCTTC
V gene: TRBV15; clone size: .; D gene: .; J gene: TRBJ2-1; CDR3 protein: CATSSTPSSYNEQFF; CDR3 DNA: TGTGCCACCAGCTCTACGCCGAGCTCCTACAATGAGCAGTTCTTC
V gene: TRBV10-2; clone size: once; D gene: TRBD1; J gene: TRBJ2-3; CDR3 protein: CASAGTDPTDTQYF; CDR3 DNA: TGCGCCAGTGCCGGGACAGATCCCACAGATACGCAGTATTTT
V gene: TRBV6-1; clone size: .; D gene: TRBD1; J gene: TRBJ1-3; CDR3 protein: CASSEQTGSDTIYF; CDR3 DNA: TGTGCCAGCAGTGAACAGACAGGGTCTGACACCATATATTTT
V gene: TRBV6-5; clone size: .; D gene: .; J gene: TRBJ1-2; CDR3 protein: CASSFYNYGYTF; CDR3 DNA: TGTGCCAGCAGTTTCTATAACTATGGCTACACCTTC
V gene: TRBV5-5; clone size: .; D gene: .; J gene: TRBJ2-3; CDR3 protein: CASSLGLATQYF; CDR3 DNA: TGTGCCAGCAGCTTGGGACTCGCAACGCAGTATTTT
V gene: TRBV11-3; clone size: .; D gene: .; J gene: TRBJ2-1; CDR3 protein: CASSPGTLRTYNEQFF; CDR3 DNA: TGTGCCAGCAGCCCGGGGACACTGAGGACTTACAATGAGCAGTTCTTC
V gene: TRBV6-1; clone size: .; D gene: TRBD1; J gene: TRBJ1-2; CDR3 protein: CASSEARGYYGYTF; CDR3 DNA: TGTGCCAGCAGTGAAGCCAGGGGGTATTATGGCTACACCTTC
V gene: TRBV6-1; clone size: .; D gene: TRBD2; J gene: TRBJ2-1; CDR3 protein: CASSEGLAGNEQFF; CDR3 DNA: TGTGCCAGCAGTGAGGGGCTAGCGGGCAATGAGCAGTTCTTC
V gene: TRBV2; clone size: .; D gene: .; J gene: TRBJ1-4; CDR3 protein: CATAGRNEKLFF; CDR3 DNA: TGTGCCACCGCGGGTCGGAACGAAAAACTGTTTTTT
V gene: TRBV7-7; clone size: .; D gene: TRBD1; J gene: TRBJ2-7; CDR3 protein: CASSINRQGHCEQYF; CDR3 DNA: TGTGCTAGCAGCATCAATCGACAGGGGCACTGCGAGCAGTACTTC
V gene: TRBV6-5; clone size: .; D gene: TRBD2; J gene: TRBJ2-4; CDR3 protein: CASSSSGIAKNIQYF; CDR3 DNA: TGTGCCAGCAGTTCTAGCGGTATAGCCAAAAACATTCAGTACTTC
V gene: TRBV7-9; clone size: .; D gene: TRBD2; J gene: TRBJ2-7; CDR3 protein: CASSTGLPDGEQYF; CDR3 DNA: TGTGCCAGCAGTACGGGACTACCCGATGGCGAGCAGTACTTC
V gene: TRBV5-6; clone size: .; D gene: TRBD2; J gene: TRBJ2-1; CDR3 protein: CASSLIAGAYNEQFF; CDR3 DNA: TGTGCCAGCAGCTTAATAGCGGGGGCCTACAATGAGCAGTTCTTC
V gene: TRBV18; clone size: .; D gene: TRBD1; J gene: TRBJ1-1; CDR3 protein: CASSPKTGSTEAFF; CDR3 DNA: TGTGCCAGCTCACCCAAGACAGGGTCGACTGAAGCTTTCTTT
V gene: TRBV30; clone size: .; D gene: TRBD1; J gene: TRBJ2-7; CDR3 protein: CAWSYRDRDHEQYF; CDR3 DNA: TGTGCCTGGAGTTACCGGGACAGGGACCACGAGCAGTACTTC
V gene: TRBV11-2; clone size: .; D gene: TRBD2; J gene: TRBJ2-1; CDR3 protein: CASSFQTSSRYNEQFF; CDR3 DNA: TGTGCCAGCAGCTTCCAGACTAGCAGCAGATACAATGAGCAGTTCTTC
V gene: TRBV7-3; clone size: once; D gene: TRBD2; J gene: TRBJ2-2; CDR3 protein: CASSPTGVSGRSGELFF; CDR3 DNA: TGTGCCAGCAGTCCAACAGGGGTCAGCGGGAGGTCGGGGGAGCTGTTTTTT
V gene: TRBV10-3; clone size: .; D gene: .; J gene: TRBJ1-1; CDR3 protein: CAISGSSGGEAFF; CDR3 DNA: TGTGCCATCAGTGGATCCTCCGGGGGGGAAGCTTTCTTT
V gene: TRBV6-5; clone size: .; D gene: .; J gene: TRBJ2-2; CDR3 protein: CASSYAAPNTGELFF; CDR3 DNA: TGTGCCAGCAGTTACGCGGCCCCTAACACCGGGGAGCTGTTTTTT
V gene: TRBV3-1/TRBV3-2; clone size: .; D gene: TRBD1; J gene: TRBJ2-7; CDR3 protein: CASSQGQGVYEQYF; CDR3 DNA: TGTGCCAGCAGCCAGGGACAGGGGGTATACGAGCAGTACTTC
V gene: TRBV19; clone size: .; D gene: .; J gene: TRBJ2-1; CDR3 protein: CASSIGGGDNEQFF; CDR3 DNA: TGTGCCAGTAGTATCGGAGGGGGGGACAATGAGCAGTTCTTC
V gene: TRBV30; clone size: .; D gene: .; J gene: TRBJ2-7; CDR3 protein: CAWSDTWTGVKGEQYF; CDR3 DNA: TGTGCCTGGAGCGATACCTGGACGGGAGTGAAGGGCGAGCAGTACTTC
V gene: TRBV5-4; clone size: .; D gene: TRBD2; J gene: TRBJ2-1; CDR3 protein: CASSGMLAGVGNEQFF; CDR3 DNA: TGTGCCAGCAGCGGGATGCTAGCGGGAGTAGGCAATGAGCAGTTCTTC
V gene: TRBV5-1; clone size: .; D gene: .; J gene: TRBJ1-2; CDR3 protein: CASSQDLIGGYTF; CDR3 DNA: TGCGCCAGCAGCCAGGACTTAATAGGGGGCTACACCTTC
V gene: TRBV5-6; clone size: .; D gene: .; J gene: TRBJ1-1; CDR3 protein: CASSLEGWLGVRAPEAFF; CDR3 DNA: TGTGCCAGCAGCTTGGAGGGGTGGCTAGGAGTCCGCGCCCCTGAAGCTTTCTTT
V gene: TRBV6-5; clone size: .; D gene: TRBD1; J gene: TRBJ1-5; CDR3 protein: CASSQDRGSNQPQHF; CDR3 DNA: TGTGCCAGCAGCCAAGACAGGGGAAGCAATCAGCCCCAGCATTTT
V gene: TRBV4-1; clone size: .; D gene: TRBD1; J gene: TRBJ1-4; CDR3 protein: CASSPQTGDQLEKLFF; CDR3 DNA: TGCGCCAGCAGCCCCCAGACAGGGGACCAGCTGGAAAAACTGTTTTTT
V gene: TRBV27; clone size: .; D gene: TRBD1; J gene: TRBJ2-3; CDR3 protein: CASSLDRGGTQYF; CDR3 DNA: TGTGCCAGCAGTTTAGACAGGGGAGGTACGCAGTATTTT
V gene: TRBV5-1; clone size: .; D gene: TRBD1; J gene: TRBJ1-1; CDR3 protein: CASSSWTGTRENTEAFF; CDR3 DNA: TGCGCCAGCAGCTCCTGGACAGGGACCAGGGAGAACACTGAAGCTTTCTTT
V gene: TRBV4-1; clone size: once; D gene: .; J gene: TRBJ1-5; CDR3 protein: CASSVRFLTDSNQPQHF; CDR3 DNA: TGCGCCAGCAGCGTACGATTCTTGACAGATAGCAATCAGCCCCAGCATTTT
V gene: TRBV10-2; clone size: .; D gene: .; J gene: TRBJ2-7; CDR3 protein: CASSGPGGRLGQYF; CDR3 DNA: TGCGCCAGCAGCGGTCCTGGGGGGAGGTTAGGGCAGTACTTC